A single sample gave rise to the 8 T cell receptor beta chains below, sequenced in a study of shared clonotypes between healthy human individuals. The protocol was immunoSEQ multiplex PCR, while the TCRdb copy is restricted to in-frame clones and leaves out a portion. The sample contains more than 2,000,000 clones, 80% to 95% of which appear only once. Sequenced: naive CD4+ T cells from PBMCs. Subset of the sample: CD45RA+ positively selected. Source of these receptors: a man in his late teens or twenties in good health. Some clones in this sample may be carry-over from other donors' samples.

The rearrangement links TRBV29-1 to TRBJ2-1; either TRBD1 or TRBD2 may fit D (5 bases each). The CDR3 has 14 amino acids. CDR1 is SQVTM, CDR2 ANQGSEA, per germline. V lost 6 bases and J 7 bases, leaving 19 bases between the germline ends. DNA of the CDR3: TGCAGCGTCCCATTCTTGAACTGGGGGAATGAGCAGTTCTTC. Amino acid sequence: CSVPFLNWGNEQFF.

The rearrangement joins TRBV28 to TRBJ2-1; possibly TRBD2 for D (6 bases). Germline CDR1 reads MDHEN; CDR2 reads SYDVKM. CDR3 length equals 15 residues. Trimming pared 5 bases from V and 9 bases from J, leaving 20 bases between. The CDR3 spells CASSEPGAARGEQFF. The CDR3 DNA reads TGTGCCAGCAGTGAGCCGGGAGCAGCAAGGGGTGAGCAGTTCTTC.

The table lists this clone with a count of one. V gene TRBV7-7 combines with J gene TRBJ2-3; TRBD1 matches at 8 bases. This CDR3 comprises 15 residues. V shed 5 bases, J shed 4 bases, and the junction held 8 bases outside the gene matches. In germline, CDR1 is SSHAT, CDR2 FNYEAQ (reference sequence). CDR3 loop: CASSERQGPADTQYF. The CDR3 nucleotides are TGTGCCAGCAGCGAGCGACAGGGGCCCGCAGATACGCAGTATTTT.

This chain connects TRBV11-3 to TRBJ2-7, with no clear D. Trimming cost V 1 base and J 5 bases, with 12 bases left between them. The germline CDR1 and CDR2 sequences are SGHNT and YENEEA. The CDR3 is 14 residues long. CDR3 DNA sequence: TGTGCCAGCAGCTTAGGGACGCCCGGTGACGAGCAGTACTTC. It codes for CASSLGTPGDEQYF.

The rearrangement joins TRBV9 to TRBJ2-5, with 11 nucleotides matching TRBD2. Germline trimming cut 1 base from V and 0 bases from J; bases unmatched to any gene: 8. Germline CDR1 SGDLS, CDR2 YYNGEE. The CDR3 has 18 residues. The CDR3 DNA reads TGTGCCAGCAGCGTAAATCCTAGTAGCGGGAGGGACCAAGAGACCCAGTACTTC. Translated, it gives CASSVNPSSGRDQETQYF. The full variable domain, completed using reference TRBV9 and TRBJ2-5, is DSGVTQTPKHLITATGQRVTLRCSPRSGDLSVYWYQQSLDQGLQFLIQYYNGEERAKGNILERFSAQQFPDLHSELNLSSLELGDSALYFCASSVNPSSGRDQETQYFGPGTRLLVL.

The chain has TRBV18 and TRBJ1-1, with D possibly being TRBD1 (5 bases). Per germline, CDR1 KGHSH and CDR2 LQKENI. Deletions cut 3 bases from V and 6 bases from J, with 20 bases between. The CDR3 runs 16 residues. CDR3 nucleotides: TGTGCCAGCTCACCGGAGCAGGGAAGTATATTGGCTGAAGCTTTCTTT. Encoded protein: CASSPEQGSILAEAFF.

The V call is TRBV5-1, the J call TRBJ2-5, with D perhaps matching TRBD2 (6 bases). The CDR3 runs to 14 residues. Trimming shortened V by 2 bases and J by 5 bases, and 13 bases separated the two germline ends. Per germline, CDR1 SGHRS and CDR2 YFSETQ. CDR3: CASSFSGPLETQYF. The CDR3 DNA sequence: TGCGCCAGCAGCTTTAGCGGCCCTTTGGAGACCCAGTACTTC. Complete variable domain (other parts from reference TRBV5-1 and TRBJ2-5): KAGVTQTPRYLIKTRGQQVTLSCSPISGHRSVSWYQQTPGQGLQFLFEYFSETQRNKGNFPGRFSGRQFSNSRSEMNVSTLELGDSALYLCASSFSGPLETQYFGPGTRLLVL.

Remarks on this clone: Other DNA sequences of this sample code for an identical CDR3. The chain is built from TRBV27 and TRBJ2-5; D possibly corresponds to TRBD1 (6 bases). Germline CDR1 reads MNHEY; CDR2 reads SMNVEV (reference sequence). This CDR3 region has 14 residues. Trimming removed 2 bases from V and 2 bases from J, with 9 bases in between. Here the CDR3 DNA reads TGTGCCAGCAGTTTAATAAGGGGGCAAGAGACCCAGTACTTC. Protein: CASSLIRGQETQYF.